This TCR beta chain was captured in a study of blood T cell repertoires in COVID-19. Study-wide context: The samples span acute and convalescent COVID-19 from the United States, Italy and Spain. Sample material is recorded as cDNA or gDNA derived from T cells, B-cell-depleted T cells, or PBMCs.

The length of the CDR3 is 16 residues. Germline V gives CDR1 MNHEY, CDR2 SVGEGT. V dropped 3 bases and J dropped 2 bases, with 16 bases sitting between them. In the authors' methods: Amplification of reference gene primers provided the estimated nucleated cell counts. The repertoire was sequenced with immunoSEQ multiplex PCR; TCRdb's copy has only in-frame clones and lacks some. The V and J calls and clone size come from that table; D and trimming were worked out from the DNA. The table has a few hundred thousand clones, nearly 90% seen once. Sequencing was performed on peripheral blood. The J gene is TRBJ1-2, the V gene TRBV6-2 or TRBV6-3; D gene unclear. The source is a woman in her thirties or forties who had recovered from COVID-19. The CDR3 loop reads CASSYRSVGYNYGYTF. CDR3 DNA sequence: TGTGCCAGCAGTTATAGGAGTGTCGGATACAACTATGGCTACACCTTC.